This T cell receptor (beta chain) was documented in a study of regulatory T cells in long-lasting Graves disease (dated by TCRdb to about 2021). A note on the overall study: Newly diagnosed Graves' disease patients had taken antithyroid drugs for less than 3 months. The study took place in China and was registered as a clinical trial. Persistent Graves' disease patients were compared with newly diagnosed Graves' disease patients by peripheral blood TCR sequencing and RNA sequencing. TCR sequencing covered 13 persistent and approximately 20 newly diagnosed Graves' disease patients, some 33 samples in total.

What the authors observed across the whole study: The authors noted that the small sample size was a limitation that may lower accuracy. More public clonotypes were shared among persistent patients (roughly 2,900) than among newly diagnosed patients (966). Persistent Graves' disease patients showed lower TCR Shannon entropy and fewer highly expanded clones than newly diagnosed patients, suggesting clonal expansion. Sequencing and analysis were restricted to the TCR beta chain. TRBV28, TRBJ1-2 and TRBJ2-5 were preferentially used in persistent disease, while TRBV20-1 and TRBJ2-1 were favored in newly diagnosed disease. The study examined only peripheral blood because the primary lesion, thyroid tissue, could not be accessed.

Taken from cysteine to phenylalanine, the CDR3 has 11 residues. CDR3 DNA is the only sequence kept; it has 33 bases, read in frame from the first base. V is shortened by 7 bases, J by 5 bases, and the region joining them spans 10 bases. CDR1 and CDR2 were assigned from the germline V gene (reference sequence) as DFQATT and SNEGSKA. The library was built by means of multiplex PCR. Sequencer: Illumina HiSeq 4000. TCR beta libraries were built with iRepertoire HTBI primers and Arm-PCR amplification of CDR3 regions. PCR products were gel purified before sequencing. Processing in the source paper ran as follows. Gene usage analysis of CDR3 amino acid clonotypes relied on the 60 or so TRBV and around 14 TRBJ segments identified across samples. COPE and FqMerger were used to merge the filtered high-quality paired reads into contigs. Contigs were aligned with BLAST to IMGT TRBV, TRBD and TRBJ reference genes, and CDR3 was defined per IMGT. Any clonotype with a frequency above 0.1% was classified as a highly expanded clone. Shannon entropy served as the measure of repertoire diversity, while the Gini coefficient captured V-J evenness. A clonotype was considered public if more than one individual shared it. Using fastp at Q25 and MiXCR, TCRdb reprocessed the public reads and kept productive beta chains. Each record represents a unique CDR3 protein, reported with the most common genes and DNA among its rows. TCRdb assigned the V and J calls; the authors' analysis was not used. For this sample the table gives hundreds of thousands of distinct CDR3 sequences, of which roughly 15% were detected only once. The top ten hold about 10% of the sample.

Taken with the paper, the label for time point translates to: newly diagnosed GD, antithyroid drugs for less than 3 months. For both TCR sequencing and RNA sequencing, RNA was extracted from PBMCs in TRIzol. The diagnosis of Graves' disease followed American Thyroid Association guidelines. The patients came from an endocrinology department in Xi'an, China. Each patient gave about 9.1 milliliters of peripheral blood, collected in an EDTA anticoagulant tube. Ficoll Paque Plus density gradient separation was used to isolate PBMCs, and no further T cell sorting was performed. An Agilent 2100 Bioanalyzer and agarose gel were used to assess RNA quality, and a NanoDrop 2000 was used to measure RNA concentration. In its sample, this clonotype was seen many times. Its specific antigen is unknown. No quality values exist for individual bases; no much larger clone is one base distant. These records were also assigned to another study, of T cells in Graves' hyperthyroidism and ophthalmopathy. As described in the second report: A patient counted as having stable Graves' hyperthyroidism if no progression to ophthalmopathy occurred over 18 months of follow-up. Hyperthyroidism patients were newly diagnosed, had a disease duration of under 2 months, and were aged 18 to 65 years. Patients with uncontrolled infections, other autoimmune diseases, pregnancy or lactation were excluded. Diagnoses were established on the basis of clinical symptoms, serum thyroxine and TRAb, thyroid ultrasound, and orbital computed tomography. The first round of RT-PCR for the TCR CDR3 was performed with the HTBI primer set and the Qiagen OneStep RT-PCR kit. Blood samples also contained most of the expanded thyroid clonotypes (frequency above 0.001), which suggests that blood repertoires may reflect thyroid immune responses. In cross-validation, a model built on a 13 V-J signature told ophthalmopathy apart from stable hyperthyroidism with about 90% sensitivity and 81% to 82% specificity, and in testing the same model reached 80%/75%. In validation, progression to ophthalmopathy was predicted by the model with about 70% sensitivity and just over 72% specificity, a median of approximately 6.5 months before onset. To identify TCR V-J signatures that set the groups apart, the researchers used a discovery cohort of 100 patients, made up of 40 to 45 with Graves' ophthalmopathy and around 58 with stable Graves' hyperthyroidism. An independent validation cohort of about 20 hyperthyroidism patients and about 16 patients who later progressed to ophthalmopathy tested prospective prediction of ophthalmopathy. The roughly 99 discovery patients were divided at random into training and test sets in a 7:3 ratio. In addition, the study compared T-cell repertoires in thyroid tissue and in blood from roughly 6 Graves' hyperthyroidism patients. After sampling, hyperthyroidism patients received methimazole starting at 30 mg daily, and ophthalmopathy patients received high-dose intravenous methylprednisolone. Libraries were constructed in a second round of multiplex PCR, after which size selection and purification were performed. Libraries were sequenced paired-end with 100 bp reads on an Illumina HiSeq2000. SOAPnuke was used to process the raw data, throwing out any read that contained adapters or uncalled bases, had a mean Phred below 15, or lacked an exact constant-primer or identifier match. High-quality paired reads were merged with COPE v1.2.5, and unique nucleotide sequences were defined as clonotypes. MiTCR v1.1 was used to align clonotypes to the IMGT TRBV, TRBD and TRBJ reference segments. Analysis was restricted to V-J combinations with a frequency above 0.0001, which covered roughly 99% of repertoires. The TCS score was defined as the ratio of F50 (clonal expansion) to E x V (chaos), calculated using BLOSUM62-based TCRdist between CDR3 peptides within each V-J. Welch's t-statistics and random forest reduced fewer than 600 V-J features to roughly 13, which were used in a naive Bayes classifier (R e1071). No statistical method was used to set the sample size in advance, and investigators knew the group allocation. According to the paper, TCR Vbeta CDR3 sequencing was carried out on roughly 130 peripheral blood samples, which came from more than 40 ophthalmopathy, approximately 78 hyperthyroidism and some 17 progressor patients.

This chain is built from TRBV20-1 and TRBJ2-3; the D region possibly corresponds to TRBD1 (6 bases align). The sample was peripheral blood mononuclear cells (PBMCs), taken at new diagnosis, from a patient treated with antithyroid drugs. The clonotype was recovered from a woman aged 25 to 39 with Graves disease. Donor details come from another sample of the same person, matched by shared clones. The nucleotide sequence reads TGCAGTGAAGGGGGAGTAGATACGCAGTATTTT. Translated, it reads CSEGGVDTQYF.